Below, 4 T cell receptor beta chains from the same sample are listed, as sequenced in a study of cytomegalovirus exposure and HLA in healthy donors. A multiplex PCR was run with 60 Vbeta primers and 13 Jbeta primers. The protocol was immunoSEQ multiplex PCR, while the TCRdb copy is restricted to in-frame clones and leaves out a portion. The table lists 110,000 to 150,000 clones, about 79% of them singletons. Sequenced sample: PBMCs. Receptor source: a woman in her twenties or thirties in good health and CMV-seronegative.

V is TRBV2 and J is TRBJ1-1; TRBD1 is a possible D gene (5 bases). Germline CDR1 SNHLY, CDR2 FYNNEI. The CDR3 length is 14 residues. V lost 1 base, J lost 5 bases, and 11 bases lay in between. The CDR3 coding sequence is TGTGCCAGCAGTGAAGTGGGGCGGGGGACTGAAGCTTTCTTT. It is translated as CASSEVGRGTEAFF.

This sequence joins TRBV4-1 and TRBJ2-7; D call uncertain. Germline CDR1 and CDR2: MGHRA and YSYEKL. The CDR3 consists of 13 residues. Deletions cut 1 base from V and 4 bases from J, with 8 bases between. DNA for the CDR3: TGCGCCAGCAGCCAAGGAGCATCTTACGAGCAGTACTTC. Translated: CASSQGASYEQYF.

This clone appeared a single time. The chain joins TRBV11-1 to TRBJ1-2; TRBD1 matches at 7 bases. V gave up 3 bases and J gave up 4 bases; unmatched junction bases: 2. There are 13 residues in the CDR3. The germline CDR1 and CDR2 sequences are SGHAT and FQDESV (reference sequence). The CDR3 is CASSLWTGYGYTF. Here the CDR3 DNA reads TGTGCCAGCAGCTTGTGGACAGGCTATGGCTACACCTTC.

The V and J genes are TRBV18 and TRBJ1-2, with 7 bases matching TRBD1. Germline lookup yields CDR1 KGHSH and CDR2 LQKENI. The CDR3 runs 13 residues. V was pared by 5 bases and J by 4 bases, with 4 bases of the junction left unmatched. The CDR3 DNA is TGTGCCAGCTCAACCGACAGGGCCTATGGCTACACCTTC. Amino acids: CASSTDRAYGYTF.